This TCR beta chain was obtained from a study of identical twins. General study points: Twin-shared out-of-frame alpha sequences showed excess low generation probability. The study reached conclusions through statistical analysis that was cross-sectional, not following the same donors.

MiXCR, applied by TCRdb to the 5' RACE reads, yields one record per CDR3 protein. The table lists roughly 260,000 distinct CDR3 sequences, approximately 6.8% of them singletons. Germline V gives CDR1 MNHEY, CDR2 SVGAGI. The germline V and J ends were trimmed by 2 bases and 5 bases, with 9 bases remaining between them. The CDR3 consists of 13 residues. This clonotype has a count of ten or more. Its antigen is as yet unknown. This sample also belongs to another study, concerning yellow fever vaccine responses in identical twins.

The sequence came from a woman aged 18-29 years in good health. Sequenced material: CD8+ T cells sorted from blood. The chain employs TRBV6-5 and TRBJ1-1; a possible D gene is TRBD1 (5 bases). CDR3 sequence reads: CASSYGGDTEAFF. The CDR3 bases are TGTGCCAGCAGTTACGGGGGGGATACTGAAGCTTTCTTT.